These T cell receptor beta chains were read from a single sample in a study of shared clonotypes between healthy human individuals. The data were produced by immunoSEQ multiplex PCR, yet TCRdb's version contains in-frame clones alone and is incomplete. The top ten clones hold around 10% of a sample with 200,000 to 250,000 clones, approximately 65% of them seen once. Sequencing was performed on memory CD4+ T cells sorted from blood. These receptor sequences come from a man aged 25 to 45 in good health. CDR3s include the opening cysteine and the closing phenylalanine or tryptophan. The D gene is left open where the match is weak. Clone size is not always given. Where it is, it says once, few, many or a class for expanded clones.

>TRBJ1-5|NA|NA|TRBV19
TGTGCCAGTAGTATTCACAGAGCAAGCAATCAGCCCCAGCATTTT
CASSIHRASNQPQHF
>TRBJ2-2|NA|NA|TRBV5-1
TGCGCCAGCAGCCCGGGGACCCCCACCGGGGAGCTGTTTTTT
CASSPGTPTGELFF
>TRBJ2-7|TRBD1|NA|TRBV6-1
TGTGCCACAGGGGGTTATGACGAGCAGTACTTC
CATGGYDEQYF
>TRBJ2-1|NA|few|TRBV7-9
TGTGCCAGCGGTACCGACAATGAGCAGTTCTTC
CASGTDNEQFF
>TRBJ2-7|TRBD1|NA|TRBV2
TGTGCCAGCAGTGAAGGGTGGGACAGGGGGATCTACGAGCAGTACTTC
CASSEGWDRGIYEQYF
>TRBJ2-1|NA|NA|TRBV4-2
TGTGCCAGCAGCACTACTTACAATGAGCAGTTCTTC
CASSTTYNEQFF
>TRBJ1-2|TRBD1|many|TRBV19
TGTGCCAGTAGTATTAGAGGGACAGTGTCCCTGTATGGCTACACCTTC
CASSIRGTVSLYGYTF
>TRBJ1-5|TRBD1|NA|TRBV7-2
TGTGCCAGCAGCTTGGGCAGGGGGCTGGGTCAGCCCCAGCATTTT
CASSLGRGLGQPQHF
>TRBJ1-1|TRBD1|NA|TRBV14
TGTGCCAGCAGCCCACCGGGACAGGGAGCTTTCTTT
CASSPPGQGAFF
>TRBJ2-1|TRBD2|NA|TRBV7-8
TGTGCCAGCAGCTCCACAAGCGGGATAAGCTCCTACAATGAGCAGTTCTTC
CASSSTSGISSYNEQFF
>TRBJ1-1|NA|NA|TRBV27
TGTGCCAGCAGTCCCTGGGGTGTGGGAATGAACACTGAAGCTTTCTTT
CASSPWGVGMNTEAFF
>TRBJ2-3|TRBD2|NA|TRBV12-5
TGTGCTAGTGGCCCCGGGACTAGCGGAAGCACAGATACGCAGTATTTT
CASGPGTSGSTDTQYF
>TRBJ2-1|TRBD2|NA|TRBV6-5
TGTGCCATCAAGCCGGGACTAGCGGGAGCATGGTTCTTC
CAIKPGLAGAWFF
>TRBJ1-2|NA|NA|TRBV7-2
TGTGCCAGCAGCTTCAGGGTGGAAAACTATGGCTACACCTTC
CASSFRVENYGYTF
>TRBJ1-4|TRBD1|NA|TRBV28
TGTGCCAGCAGTTTGGGAGGGGGCCGTGAAAAACTGTTTTTT
CASSLGGGREKLFF
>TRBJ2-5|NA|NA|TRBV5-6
TGTGCCAGCAGCTTACAAGAGACCCAGTACTTC
CASSLQETQYF
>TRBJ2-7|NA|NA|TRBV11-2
TGTGCCAGCAGGGGACAAGTCGAGCAGTACTTC
CASRGQVEQYF
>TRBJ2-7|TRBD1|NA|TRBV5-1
TGCGCCAGCAGCTTGAATGTAGGACAGGATTACGAGCAGTACTTC
CASSLNVGQDYEQYF
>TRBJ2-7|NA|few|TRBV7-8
TGTGCCAGCAGCTTATCCGACAGGCTTTTGGGCGAGCAGTACTTC
CASSLSDRLLGEQYF
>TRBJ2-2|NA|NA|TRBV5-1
TGCGCCAGCCAGGGCCCTGGAGGGAACACCGGGGAGCTGTTTTTT
CASQGPGGNTGELFF
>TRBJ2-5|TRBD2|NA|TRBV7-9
TGTGCCAGCAGGCCGACTAGCTTGGAGGAGACCCAGTACTTC
CASRPTSLEETQYF
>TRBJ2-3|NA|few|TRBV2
TGTGCCAGCAGTGTTTTCCTCCCGCAGTATTTT
CASSVFLPQYF
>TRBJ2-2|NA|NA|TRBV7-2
TGTGCCAGCAGCTTTCCAACAGGCGGGGAGCTGTTTTTT
CASSFPTGGELFF
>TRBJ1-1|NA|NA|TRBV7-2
TGTGCCAGCAGCTTAGTCCAGGGACTTTACACTGAAGCTTTCTTT
CASSLVQGLYTEAFF
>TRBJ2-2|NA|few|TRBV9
TGTGCCAGCAGCGTTTCGAACACCGGGGAGCTGTTTTTT
CASSVSNTGELFF
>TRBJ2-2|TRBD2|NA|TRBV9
TGTGCCAGCAGCCCCAGACTAGCGGCAAGCAACACCGGGGAGCTGTTTTTT
CASSPRLAASNTGELFF